This T cell receptor (beta chain) is from a study of blood T cell repertoires in COVID-19. In the study overall: Sites across the United States, Italy and Spain contributed samples from acute and convalescent COVID-19. PBMCs, B-cell-depleted T cells, or T cells were the source of the cDNA or gDNA that made up the material.

With 0 bases removed from V and 4 bases from J, the gap between germline ends came to 9 bases. The germline CDR1 and CDR2 sequences are SGHTA and FQGNSA. The CDR3 sequence is 15 residues long. In the authors' workflow: The authors estimated nucleated cell counts from reference gene primer amplification. The data were produced by immunoSEQ multiplex PCR, yet TCRdb's version contains in-frame clones alone and is incomplete. V and J calls and clone size come straight from that table; D and trimming were deduced from the DNA. The table records under 70,000 clones, around 84% of them present only once. Sequenced material: peripheral blood. This TCR came from an elderly woman with acute or convalescent COVID-19. The chain is built from TRBV7-2 and TRBJ1-4, with a possible D match to TRBD1 (5 bases). The CDR3 DNA reads as TGTGCCAGCAGCTTAGCCCGGGGGATTAATGAAAAACTGTTTTTT. The encoded protein is CASSLARGINEKLFF.